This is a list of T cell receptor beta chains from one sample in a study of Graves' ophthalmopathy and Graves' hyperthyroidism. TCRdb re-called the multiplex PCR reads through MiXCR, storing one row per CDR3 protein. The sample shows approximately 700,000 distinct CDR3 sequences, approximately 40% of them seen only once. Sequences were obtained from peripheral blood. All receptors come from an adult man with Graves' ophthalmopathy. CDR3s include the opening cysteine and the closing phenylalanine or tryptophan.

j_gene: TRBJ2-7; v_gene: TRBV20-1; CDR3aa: CSAPRLHPYEQYF
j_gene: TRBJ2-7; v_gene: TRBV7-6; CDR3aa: CASSFGIYYEQYF
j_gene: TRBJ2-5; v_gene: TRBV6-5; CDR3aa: CASSRPAQETQYF
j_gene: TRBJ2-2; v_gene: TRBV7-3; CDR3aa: CASSSNRAGELFF
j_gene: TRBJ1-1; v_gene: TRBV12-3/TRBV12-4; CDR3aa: CASSLGRARRSTEAFF
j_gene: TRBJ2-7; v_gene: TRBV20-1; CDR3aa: CSANPGQGYEQYF
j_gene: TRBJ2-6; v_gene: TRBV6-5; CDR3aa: CASSFYRGFSGANVLTF
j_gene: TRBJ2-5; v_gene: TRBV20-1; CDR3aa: CSARDLKQETQYF
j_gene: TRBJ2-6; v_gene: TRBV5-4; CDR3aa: CASSPPGIPGANVLTF
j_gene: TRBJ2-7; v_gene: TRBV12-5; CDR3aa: CASGNGQTTVYEQYF
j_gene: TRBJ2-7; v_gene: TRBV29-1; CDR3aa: CSAETDRVRYEQYF
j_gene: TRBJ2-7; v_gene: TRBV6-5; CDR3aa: CASVGTGVGEQYF
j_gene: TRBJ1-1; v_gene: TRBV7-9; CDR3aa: CASSVGMRGRGTSTEAFF
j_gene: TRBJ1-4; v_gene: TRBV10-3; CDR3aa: CASSYPTRNEKLFF
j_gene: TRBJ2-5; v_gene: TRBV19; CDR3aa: CASSEGGRAETQYF
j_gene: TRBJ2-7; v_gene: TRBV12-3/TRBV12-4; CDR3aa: CASRWGENEQYF
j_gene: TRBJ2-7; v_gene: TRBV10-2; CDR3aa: CASRKTGNYEQYF
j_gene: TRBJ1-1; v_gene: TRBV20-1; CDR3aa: CSARGGITEAFF
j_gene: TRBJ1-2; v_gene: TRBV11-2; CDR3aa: CASSPGGRGCGYTF
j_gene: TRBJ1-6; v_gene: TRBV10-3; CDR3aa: CAISGSSGGDSPLHF
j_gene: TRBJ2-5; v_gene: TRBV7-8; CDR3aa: CASSFGGARETQYF
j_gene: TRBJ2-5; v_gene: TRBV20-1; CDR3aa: CSASEGSYQETQYF
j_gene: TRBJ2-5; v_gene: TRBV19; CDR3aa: CASSEPRVGETQYF
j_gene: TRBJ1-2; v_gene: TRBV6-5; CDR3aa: CASSRDRDNGYTF
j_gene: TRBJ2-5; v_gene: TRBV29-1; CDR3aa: CSARIGRNQETQYF
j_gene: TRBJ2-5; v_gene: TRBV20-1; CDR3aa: CSALWTGGAETQYF
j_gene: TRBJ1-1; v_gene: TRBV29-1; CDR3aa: CSVHSNTEAFF
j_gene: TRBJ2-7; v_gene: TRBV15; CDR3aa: CATSRARPGSPYEQYF
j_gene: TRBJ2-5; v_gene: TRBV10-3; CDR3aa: CAIGGQGEETQYF
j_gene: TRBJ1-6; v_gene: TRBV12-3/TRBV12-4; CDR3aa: CASSTRRGRNSPLHF
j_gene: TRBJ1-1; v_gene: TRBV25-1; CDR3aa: CASSLHRMNTEAFF
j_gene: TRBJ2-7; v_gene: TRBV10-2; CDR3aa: CASSDSPGLEQYF
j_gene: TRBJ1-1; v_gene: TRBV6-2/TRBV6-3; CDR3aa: CASSWVEVPNTEAFF
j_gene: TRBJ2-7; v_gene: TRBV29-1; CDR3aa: CSVGGQGGSSEQYF
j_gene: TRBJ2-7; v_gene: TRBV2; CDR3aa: CASSQTLAGDEQYF
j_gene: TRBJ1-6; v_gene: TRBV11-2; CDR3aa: CASSLLGRNSPLHF
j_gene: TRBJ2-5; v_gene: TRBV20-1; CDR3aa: CSALLAGAGETQYF
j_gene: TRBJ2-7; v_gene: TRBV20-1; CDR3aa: CSGPGAGGPGDEQYF
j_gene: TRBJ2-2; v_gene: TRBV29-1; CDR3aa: CSVEDRLKKGAGELFF
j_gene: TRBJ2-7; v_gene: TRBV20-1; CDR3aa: CSAWGSRYEQYF
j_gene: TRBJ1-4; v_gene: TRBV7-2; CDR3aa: CASSKGTGGAYEKLFF
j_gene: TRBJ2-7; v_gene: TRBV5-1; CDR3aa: CASSQGNAAEQYF
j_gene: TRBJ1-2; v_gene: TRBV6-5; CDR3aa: CASSYARGAMNYGYTF
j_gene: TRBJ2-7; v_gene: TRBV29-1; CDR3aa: CSVQDRGGDEQYF
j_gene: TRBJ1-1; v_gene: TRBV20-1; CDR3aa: CSARDPINTEAFF
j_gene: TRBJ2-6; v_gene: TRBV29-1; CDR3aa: CSVVGTRGSGANVLTF
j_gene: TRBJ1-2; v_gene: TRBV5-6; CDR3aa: CASSLGGQQNYGYTF
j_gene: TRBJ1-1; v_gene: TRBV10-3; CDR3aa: CAIRGTGGDLIEAFF
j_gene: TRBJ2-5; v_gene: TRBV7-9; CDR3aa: CASSQDDQETQYF
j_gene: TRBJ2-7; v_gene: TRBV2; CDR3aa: CASSYSTQGQYF
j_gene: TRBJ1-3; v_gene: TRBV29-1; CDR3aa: CGAHETPGQKAGNTIYF
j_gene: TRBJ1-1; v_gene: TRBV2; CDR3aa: CASSLAENTEAFF
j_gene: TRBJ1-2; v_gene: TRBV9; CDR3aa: CASSEWGFGGYTF
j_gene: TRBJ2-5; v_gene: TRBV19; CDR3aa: CASSIWSLAERETQYF
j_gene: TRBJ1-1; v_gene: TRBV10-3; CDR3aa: CAISYSVTVEAFF
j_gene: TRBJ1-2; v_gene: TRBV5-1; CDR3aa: CASSRGQGLDGYTF
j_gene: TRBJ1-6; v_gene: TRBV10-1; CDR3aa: CASSEWTSSPLHF
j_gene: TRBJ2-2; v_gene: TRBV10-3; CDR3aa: CAIRPGTGHTGELFF
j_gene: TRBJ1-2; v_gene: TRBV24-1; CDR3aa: CATSDADRGQTGYTF